The 17 T cell receptor beta chains given below trace back to one sample, sequenced in a study of blood T cell repertoires in COVID-19. Sequenced by immunoSEQ multiplex PCR; TCRdb stores in-frame clones only, minus some. The table includes fewer than 200,000 clones, roughly 80% detected once. The sequenced material came from PBMCs or T cells enriched from blood (not recorded which). These receptors were taken from a woman aged 50 to 60 who had recovered from COVID-19.

The chain links TRBV4-2 to TRBJ1-2; D may be TRBD1 (6 bases). Germline assignment: CDR1 LGHNA and CDR2 YNFKEQ. This CDR3 is 14 amino acids long. V lost 0 bases, J lost 8 bases, and 13 bases lay in between. The CDR3 DNA sequence: TGTGCCAGCAGCCAAGAGGGGGGGGCGCGGGGCTACACCTTC. It is translated as CASSQEGGARGYTF.

The genes are TRBV10-2 and TRBJ1-1, with 9 bases matching TRBD1. V lost 4 bases to trimming and J lost 7 bases; unmatched junction nucleotides: 4. The germline V gene has CDR1 WSHSY and CDR2 SAAADI. The CDR3 extends over 13 amino acids. The chain's CDR3 is CASSATGGLEAFF. CDR3 bases: TGCGCCAGCAGTGCCACAGGGGGCCTTGAAGCTTTCTTT.

The chain is built from TRBV6-5 and TRBJ1-1, with D unclear. The CDR3 extends over 15 amino acids. The germline CDR1 and CDR2 sequences are MNHEY and SVGAGI. V was shortened by 2 bases and J by 3 bases, with 13 bases between the two germline ends. In nucleotides, the CDR3 is TGTGCCAGCAGTTACGTGGGCAGCGGTTACACTGAAGCTTTCTTT. Translating gives CASSYVGSGYTEAFF.

J is TRBJ1-6 and V is TRBV7-2; 11 bases map to TRBD1. After removal of 2 bases from V and 9 bases from J, the junction contained 6 bases not matched to a gene. Germline V gives CDR1 SGHTA, CDR2 FQGNSA. The length of the CDR3 is 16 residues. CDR3 in amino acids: CASSLTPGQGGSPLHF. CDR3 bases: TGTGCCAGCAGCTTAACCCCGGGACAGGGGGGTTCACCCCTCCACTTT.

The chain has TRBV30 and TRBJ1-2; the match to TRBD1 covers 9 bases. The CDR3 loop spans 14 amino acids. Germline lookup yields CDR1 GTSNPN and CDR2 SVGIG (reference sequence). V gave up 0 bases and J gave up 7 bases; unmatched junction bases: 6. This chain's CDR3 is CAWSVQGASTGYTF. The CDR3 nucleotides read TGTGCCTGGAGTGTACAGGGGGCAAGCACTGGCTACACCTTC.

The chain carries TRBV27 and TRBJ1-3, with TRBD1 as a possible D gene (5 bases). The CDR3 is made up of 16 amino acids. The germline V gene has CDR1 MNHEY and CDR2 SMNVEV (reference sequence). V lost 6 bases and J 0 bases, leaving 15 bases between the germline ends. Here the CDR3 DNA reads TGTGCCAGCAGCTACTCCGGGGGGGGCTCTGGAAACACCATATATTTT. Protein sequence: CASSYSGGGSGNTIYF.

The chain's CDR3 is CSVATGNTEAFF. CDR3 nucleotides: TGCAGCGTCGCCACCGGGAACACTGAAGCTTTCTTT. The genes are TRBV29-1 and TRBJ1-1; no reliable D call. Trimming took 6 bases from V and 1 from J, leaving 9 bases between them. The CDR3 is 12 residues long. Germline assignment: CDR1 SQVTM and CDR2 ANQGSEA.

A few counts support this clone. V and J are TRBV6-1 and TRBJ1-1, with TRBD1 matching over 7 bases. This CDR3 region has 15 residues. Trimming cost V 5 bases and J 2 bases; bases outside gene matches: 8. Germline V gene sequence: CDR1 MNHNS, CDR2 SASEGT. CDR3 amino acids: CASSSGGSVNTEAFF. CDR3 DNA sequence: TGTGCCAGCAGTTCAGGGGGGAGTGTTAACACTGAAGCTTTCTTT.

This chain connects TRBV7-2 to TRBJ2-2; 9 bases align to TRBD2. V gave up 5 bases and J gave up 6 bases; unmatched junction bases: 16. Germline V lookup: CDR1 SGHTA, CDR2 FQGNSA. The CDR3 is 18 amino acids. This chain's CDR3 is CASSPARGRARVAGELFF. In nucleotides, the CDR3 is TGTGCCAGCAGCCCCGCTCGCGGGAGGGCCCGAGTTGCCGGGGAGCTGTTTTTT.

The gene calls are TRBV30 and TRBJ1-5; a weak D match, TRBD1 (6 bases). The CDR3 is made up of 13 amino acids. The V and J ends lost 3 bases and 6 bases respectively, with 12 bases between them. CDR1 and CDR2 (germline): GTSNPN, SVGIG (reference sequence). DNA of the CDR3: TGTGCCTGGAGCGAGGGGACAAGTCAGCCCCAGCATTTT. Translated, it gives CAWSEGTSQPQHF.

The chain uses TRBV19 and TRBJ1-5; a weak D match, TRBD1 (5 bases). The V end was cut by 9 bases, the J end by 0 bases, with 9 bases between. Germline CDR1 is LNHDA and CDR2 is SQIVND (reference sequence). This CDR3 region has 13 residues. CDR3 DNA sequence: TGTGCCAGCGACAGCAATAGCAATCAGCCCCAGCATTTT. It encodes CASDSNSNQPQHF.

Regarding this clone: The same CDR3 is also encoded by other DNA sequences in this sample. J is TRBJ2-2 and V is TRBV24-1; 10 bases fit TRBD1. Germline V lookup: CDR1 KGHDR, CDR2 SFDVKD. The V segment lost 9 bases and the J segment 6 bases; nucleotides outside the gene matches: 6. The CDR3 length is 14 residues. This CDR3 is CATRGQGWSGELFF. CDR3 coding DNA: TGTGCCACCCGGGGACAGGGGTGGTCCGGGGAGCTGTTTTTT.

V gene TRBV6-5 combines with J gene TRBJ2-1; TRBD2 might be the D (6 bases). Looked up from germline, CDR1 is MNHEY and CDR2 is SVGAGI. Trimming removed 2 bases from V and 12 bases from J, with 14 bases in between. The CDR3 is 13 residues long. CDR3 amino acids: CASSYLGGAVQFF. The CDR3 nucleotides are TGTGCCAGCAGTTACCTCGGGGGAGCCGTGCAGTTCTTC.

This clone has more than one count but fewer than ten. The gene calls are TRBV7-9 and TRBJ1-1; D is perhaps TRBD1 (5 bases). Germline V gene lookup returns CDR1 SEHNR and CDR2 FQNEAQ (reference sequence). Trimming left V 4 bases short and J 5 bases short, with 14 bases between. The CDR3 totals 14 residues. CDR3 loop: CASSSSSDITEAFF. The CDR3 region has the DNA TGTGCCAGCAGCTCTTCATCGGACATAACTGAAGCTTTCTTT.

This chain connects TRBV27 to TRBJ2-7; D is ambiguous. Trimming shortened V by 4 bases and J by 3 bases, and 10 bases separated the two germline ends. This CDR3 is built from 13 residues. Per germline, CDR1 MNHEY and CDR2 SMNVEV (reference sequence). The CDR3 nucleotides are TGTGCCAGCAGTTCATCCCCCATCTACGAGCAGTACGTC. As protein: CASSSSPIYEQYV.

CDR3 nucleotide sequence: TGTGCCAGCAGTTTAGGGGGGATATACTCCTATAATTCACCCCTCCACTTT. Translation gives CASSLGGIYSYNSPLHF. The chain joins TRBV27 to TRBJ1-6; D may be TRBD1 (5 bases). The V end was cut by 2 bases, the J end by 0 bases, with 11 bases between. The germline CDR1 and CDR2 sequences are MNHEY and SMNVEV (reference sequence). CDR3 length equals 17 residues.

The chain carries TRBV9 and TRBJ2-3; possible D gene TRBD2, 5 bases. Trimming removed 0 bases at V and 5 bases at J, with 7 bases between. The CDR3 is 13 residues long. Germline V gives CDR1 SGDLS, CDR2 YYNGEE. The CDR3 nucleotides read TGTGCCAGCAGCGTAGATGGGAGAGATACGCAGTATTTT. This sequence encodes CASSVDGRDTQYF.